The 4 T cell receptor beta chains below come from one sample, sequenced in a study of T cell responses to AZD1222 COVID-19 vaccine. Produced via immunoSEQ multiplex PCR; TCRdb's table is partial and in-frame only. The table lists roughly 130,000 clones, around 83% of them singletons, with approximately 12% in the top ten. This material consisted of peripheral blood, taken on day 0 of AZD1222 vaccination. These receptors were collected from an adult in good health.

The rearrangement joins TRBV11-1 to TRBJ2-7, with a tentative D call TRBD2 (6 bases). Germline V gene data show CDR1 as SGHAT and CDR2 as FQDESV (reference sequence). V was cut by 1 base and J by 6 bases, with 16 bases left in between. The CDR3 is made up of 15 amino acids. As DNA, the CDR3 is TGTGCCAGCAGCTTAGGTGGGACTCGATCCGGCGAGCAGTACTTC. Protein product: CASSLGGTRSGEQYF.

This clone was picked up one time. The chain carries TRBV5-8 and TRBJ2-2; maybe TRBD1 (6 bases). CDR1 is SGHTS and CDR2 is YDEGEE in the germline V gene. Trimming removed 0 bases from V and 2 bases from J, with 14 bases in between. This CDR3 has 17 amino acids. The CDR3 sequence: CASSLEFRGPNTGELFF. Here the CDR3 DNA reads TGTGCCAGCAGCTTGGAGTTCAGGGGCCCCAACACCGGGGAGCTGTTTTTT.

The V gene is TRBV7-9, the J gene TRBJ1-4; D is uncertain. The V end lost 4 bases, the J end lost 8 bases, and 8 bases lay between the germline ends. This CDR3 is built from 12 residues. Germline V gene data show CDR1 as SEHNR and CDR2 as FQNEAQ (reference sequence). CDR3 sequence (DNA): TGTGCCAGCAGCTCCGGGTGGGAAAAACTGTTTTTT. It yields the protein CASSSGWEKLFF.

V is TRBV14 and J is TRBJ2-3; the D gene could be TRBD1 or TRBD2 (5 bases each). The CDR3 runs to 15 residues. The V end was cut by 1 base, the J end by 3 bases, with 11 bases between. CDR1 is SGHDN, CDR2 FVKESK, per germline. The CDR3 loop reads CASSQGGMLTDTQYF. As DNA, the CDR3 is TGTGCCAGCAGCCAAGGGGGGATGTTAACAGATACGCAGTATTTT.